The entry that follows covers one TCR beta chain sequence. This specimen comes from a study of blood T cell repertoires in COVID-19. Study-level information: COVID-19 samples from acute and convalescent phases originated in the United States, Italy and Spain.

This CDR3 comprises 16 residues. Germline CDR1 and CDR2: SGDLS and YYNGEE. J was trimmed by 1 base and V by 2 bases; bases with no gene match: 6. Under the authors' procedure: The assay estimated nucleated cells by amplifying reference gene primers. Sequencing was performed with immunoSEQ multiplex PCR; in TCRdb, only in-frame clones are kept and a portion is missing. The V and J calls and clone size were taken over from that table, and D and trimming were inferred from the DNA. The sample lists tens of thousands of clones; over 70% were seen once. The V call is TRBV9, the J call TRBJ1-2; TRBD1 matches 9 bases. This TCR was recovered from a human donor in a cohort sampled during active COVID-19. The sequenced material came from peripheral blood. For the CDR3, the DNA is TGTGCCAGCAGCGTGGGGACAGGGTGGGGTAACTATGGCTACACCTTC. This translates into CASSVGTGWGNYGYTF.